This T cell receptor beta chain was recovered during a study of blood T cell repertoires in COVID-19. Study-wide context: Acute-phase and convalescent COVID-19 samples originated in the United States, Italy and Spain. The analysed material was cDNA or gDNA that came from T cells, B-cell-depleted T cells, or PBMCs.

In the source study's methods: Reference gene primer amplification yielded estimated nucleated cell counts. Using immunoSEQ multiplex PCR, the repertoire was profiled, and TCRdb retains in-frame clones only, with some absent. That table gives V, J and clone size, and the DNA gave D and trimming. The profile covers over 25,000 clones, with 80% to 90% appearing a single time and 13% taken by the ten largest. Germline CDR1 and CDR2: MGHRA and YSYEKL. The CDR3 is made up of 15 amino acids. With 5 bases clipped from V and 7 bases from J, the junction kept 12 bases outside the gene matches. Sequenced: peripheral blood. The V gene is TRBV4-1, the J gene TRBJ1-1; 8 bases fit TRBD1. The source is a human donor in a cohort sampled during active COVID-19. For the CDR3, the DNA is TGCGCCAGCAGCTCCCGGACAGGGAATAGGGGTGAAGCTTTCTTT. Translated: CASSSRTGNRGEAFF.